The 23 T cell receptor beta chains listed next were all sequenced from one sample in a study of blood T cell repertoires in COVID-19 (TCRdb year 2020). Libraries were constructed by the immunoSEQ multiplex PCR assay. The table comes from immuneACCESS by way of TCRdb, which keeps in-frame sequences with V and J called. Part of the clones is missing from these tables; in studies checked, under half for an unresolved V gene and the rest for unknown reasons. Counted in this sample were around 380,000 clones; over 65% of them appeared once. The ten largest clones represent more than 0.85% of the sample. The material sequenced was peripheral blood. Receptors were obtained from a human donor with acute or convalescent COVID-19. The donor label of this sample is uncertain.

The rearrangement joins TRBV29-1 to TRBJ1-1, with 8 bases that match TRBD1. The CDR3 covers 13 residues. The V gene end was trimmed by 5 bases and the J gene end by 4 bases; junction bases not matched to a gene: 6. CDR1 and CDR2 from the germline V gene are SQVTM and ANQGSEA. As DNA, the CDR3 is TGCAGCGTTCACAGGGGGAGGGGCACTGAAGCTTTCTTT. It encodes CSVHRGRGTEAFF.

The chain uses TRBV11-2 and TRBJ1-1; unclear D gene. Trimming stripped 5 bases from V and 1 base from J, with 8 bases between. The CDR3 contains 13 residues. Germline CDR1 SGHAT, CDR2 FQNNGV. CDR3 DNA sequence: TGTGCCAGCAGCGCCAGTCGGAACACTGAAGCTTTCTTT. It encodes CASSASRNTEAFF.

This clone was counted between two and nine times. This chain links TRBV6-5 with TRBJ2-5, with D maybe TRBD1 (5 bases). CDR1 and CDR2 (germline): MNHEY, SVGAGI. Deletions cut 8 bases from V and 1 base from J, with 14 bases between. The CDR3 is 14 residues long. In nucleotides, the CDR3 is TGTGCCAGCTTTGGGGCCAAGCCCCAAGAGACCCAGTACTTC. The encoded protein is CASFGAKPQETQYF.

This sequence joins TRBV4-2 and TRBJ2-1; TRBD2 matches at 9 bases. V gave up 0 bases and J gave up 8 bases; unmatched junction bases: 14. The V gene's germline CDR1 is LGHNA and CDR2 YNFKEQ. The CDR3 totals 18 residues. CDR3 coding DNA: TGTGCCAGCAGCCAAGACCTTCGAAGCGGGAGGACTACAGATGAGCAGTTCTTC. The encoded protein is CASSQDLRSGRTTDEQFF.

This clone has a single count. The chain couples TRBV7-6 to TRBJ2-1; a weak D match, TRBD2 (6 bases). The CDR3 runs to 16 residues. Trimming left V 5 bases short and J 8 bases short, with 22 bases between. CDR1 is SGHVS, CDR2 FNYEAQ, per germline. CDR3 in amino acids: CASSTRGGPGGDEQFF. The CDR3 coding sequence is TGTGCCAGCAGCACGAGGGGAGGACCTGGTGGGGATGAGCAGTTCTTC.

The chain has TRBV5-1 and TRBJ2-2; 9 bases are a match to TRBD1. V lost 4 bases and J lost 6; bases outside the gene matches: 7. CDR1 is SGHRS, CDR2 YFSETQ, per germline. The length of the CDR3 is 15 residues. This CDR3 reads CASSTRTGESGELFF. Written as DNA, the CDR3 is TGCGCCAGCAGCACTCGGACAGGGGAGTCCGGGGAGCTGTTTTTT.

This sequence joins TRBV27 and TRBJ1-4, with TRBD1 as a possible D gene (5 bases). The germline V and J ends were trimmed by 4 bases and 1 base, with 13 bases remaining between them. The CDR3 runs to 16 residues. Germline lookup yields CDR1 MNHEY and CDR2 SMNVEV (reference sequence). CDR3 sequence: CASSSSFRGTNEKLFF. As DNA, the CDR3 is TGTGCCAGCAGTTCCTCTTTTAGGGGAACTAATGAAAAACTGTTTTTT. The whole variable domain, remainder taken from reference TRBV27 and TRBJ1-4, is EAQVTQNPRYLITVTGKKLTVTCSQNMNHEYMSWYRQDPGLGLRQIYYSMNVEVTDKGDVPEGYKVSRKEKRNFPLILESPSPNQTSLYFCASSSSFRGTNEKLFFGSGTQLSVL.

The chain is built from TRBV10-2 and TRBJ2-3; 9 bases are a match to TRBD2. Germline lookup yields CDR1 WSHSY and CDR2 SAAADI. The length of the CDR3 is 14 residues. Trimming at V came to 7 bases and at J to 3 bases, leaving 5 bases not matched to a gene. The CDR3 sequence: CASTYSGRTDTQYF. The CDR3 coding sequence is TGCGCCAGCACCTATAGCGGGAGAACAGATACGCAGTATTTT.

V usage is TRBV6-4 and J usage is TRBJ1-2; 8 bases line up with TRBD1. V lost 10 bases to trimming and J lost 4 bases; unmatched junction nucleotides: 8. The length of the CDR3 is 13 residues. The germline gives CDR1 MRHNA, CDR2 SNTAGT. In nucleotides, the CDR3 is TGTGCCAAAGGACAGGGATTGGGCTATGGCTACACCTTC. Its protein product is CAKGQGLGYGYTF.

V usage is TRBV10-3 and J usage is TRBJ1-2; 10 nucleotides align to TRBD1. Germline V CDR1 and CDR2: ENHRY, SYGVKD. V was clipped by 0 bases and J by 6 bases; unmatched bases: 7. The CDR3 is 16 residues long. DNA of the CDR3: TGTGCCATCAGTGAGTCCTCACCGGGACAGGGGCATGGCTACACCTTC. Translating gives CAISESSPGQGHGYTF.

The chain combines TRBV5-1 with TRBJ1-3; D gene unclear. The CDR3 consists of 14 residues. CDR1 SGHRS and CDR2 YFSETQ come from the germline V gene. V was pared by 4 bases and J by 4 bases, with 12 bases between. CDR3 sequence: CASSPSDFGNTIYF. CDR3 nucleotides: TGCGCCAGCAGCCCCAGTGACTTCGGAAACACCATATATTTT.

The sample holds a few counts of this clone. This chain links TRBV30 with TRBJ2-2; tentative D call: TRBD1 (7 bases). The CDR3 loop spans 14 amino acids. The V and J ends lost 8 bases and 1 base respectively, with 14 bases between them. Looked up from germline, CDR1 is GTSNPN and CDR2 is SVGIG (reference sequence). The CDR3 nucleotides are TGTGCCGCCGCGGGGACAGTGAACACCGGGGAGCTGTTTTTT. As protein: CAAAGTVNTGELFF.

The chain carries TRBV6-5 and TRBJ1-5, with 8 positions matching TRBD1. J was trimmed by 6 bases and V by 6 bases; bases with no gene match: 7. In germline, CDR1 is MNHEY, CDR2 SVGAGI. The CDR3 consists of 14 residues. CDR3 in amino acids: CASRPGTGGQPQHF. CDR3 nucleotides: TGTGCCAGCAGACCCGGGACAGGAGGTCAGCCCCAGCATTTT.

This clone was detected only once. This sequence joins TRBV27 and TRBJ1-2; 12 bases are a match to TRBD1. This CDR3 spans 15 amino acids. Trimming removed 3 bases from V and 4 bases from J; junction bases left unmatched: 3. Germline V gene lookup returns CDR1 MNHEY and CDR2 SMNVEV (reference sequence). CDR3: CASSFRGQGAYGYTF. The CDR3, as DNA: TGTGCCAGCAGTTTTCGGGGACAGGGGGCCTATGGCTACACCTTC.

This clone was recorded only once. The chain employs TRBV11-3 and TRBJ2-5; D is undetermined. Trimming left V 1 base short and J 3 bases short, with 9 bases between. CDR1 SGHNT and CDR2 YENEEA come from the germline V gene. The CDR3 totals 14 residues. The CDR3 bases are TGTGCCAGCAGCTTAGTGGCCAGTGAAGAGACCCAGTACTTC. Its translation is CASSLVASEETQYF.

This clone has more than one count but fewer than ten. The CDR3 region has the DNA TGTGCCAGCAGCTGGGACAGGGTGCATGAGCAGTTCTTC. As protein: CASSWDRVHEQFF. The chain joins TRBV14 to TRBJ2-1, with TRBD1 identical over 9 bases. With 5 bases clipped from V and 8 bases from J, the junction kept 4 bases outside the gene matches. Germline assignment: CDR1 SGHDN and CDR2 FVKESK. CDR3 length: 13 amino acids.

The chain carries TRBV27 and TRBJ2-5, with D tentatively TRBD2 (5 bases). CDR1 MNHEY and CDR2 SMNVEV come from the germline V gene (reference sequence). The germline V and J ends were trimmed by 4 bases and 4 bases, with 10 bases remaining between them. The CDR3 runs to 13 residues. CDR3: CASSSGSGETQYF. The CDR3 region has the DNA TGTGCCAGCAGTTCGGGATCGGGAGAGACCCAGTACTTC.

V usage is TRBV18 and J usage is TRBJ1-2, with 9 bases lining up with TRBD1. CDR3 length: 15 residues. Germline CDR1 reads KGHSH; CDR2 reads LQKENI. With 2 bases clipped from V and 7 bases from J, the junction kept 8 bases outside the gene matches. The CDR3 DNA reads as TGTGCCAGCTCACCAGGGACAGGGTTAGATCGTGGCTACACCTTC. Translation: CASSPGTGLDRGYTF.

This chain joins TRBV2 and TRBJ2-3; a possible D gene is TRBD1 (6 bases). Trimming removed 4 bases from V and 5 bases from J, with 16 bases in between. CDR3 size: 15 residues. Germline-derived CDR1 and CDR2 are SNHLY and FYNNEI. CDR3 DNA sequence: TGTGCCAGCAGTGCCCGGCAGGGGTCTGTAGATACGCAGTATTTT. This translates into CASSARQGSVDTQYF.

J is TRBJ2-2 and V is TRBV27; the match to TRBD1 covers 10 bases. Looked up from germline, CDR1 is MNHEY and CDR2 is SMNVEV (reference sequence). Losses at the gene ends were 6 bases for V and 5 bases for J; bases not matched to a gene: 3. The CDR3 has 14 residues. This chain's CDR3 is CASRRQGATGELFF. The DNA for the CDR3 is TGTGCCAGCAGAAGACAGGGGGCGACCGGGGAGCTGTTTTTT.

The CDR3 here is CASSPATRGLAEAFF. The DNA of the CDR3 is TGTGCCAGCAGCCCCGCGACCAGGGGGCTGGCTGAAGCTTTCTTT. This chain connects TRBV7-9 to TRBJ1-1, with TRBD1 matching 8 bases. V dropped 5 bases and J dropped 6; count of bases not matched to a gene: 11. CDR3 length equals 15 residues. Germline-derived CDR1 and CDR2 are SEHNR and FQNEAQ (reference sequence).

The genes are TRBV7-8 and TRBJ2-3; D might be TRBD1 (6 bases). The V gene lost 4 bases and the J gene lost 2 bases, with 16 bases spanning the gap. The CDR3 loop spans 16 amino acids. Germline-derived CDR1 and CDR2 are SGHVS and FQNEAQ. CDR3 region: CASSSGYRELTDTQYF. The CDR3 DNA sequence: TGTGCCAGCAGCTCAGGTTACAGGGAGCTCACAGATACGCAGTATTTT.

The chain joins TRBV5-1 to TRBJ2-7, with 7 bases aligning to TRBD1. The CDR3 is made up of 14 amino acids. V shed 4 bases, J shed 0 bases, and the junction held 4 bases outside the gene matches. Germline V gives CDR1 SGHRS, CDR2 YFSETQ. CDR3 protein: CASSGNRGSYEQYF. CDR3 bases: TGCGCCAGCAGCGGGAACAGGGGCTCCTACGAGCAGTACTTC.